This T cell receptor beta chain appears in the sequencing data of a study of human T cells and chemical hapten exposure. Unfractionated whole blood was the source of the extracted total RNA. Germline V gives CDR1 LGHNA, CDR2 YSLEER. Trimming took 0 bases from V and 0 from J; bases not matched to a gene: 6. The CDR3 is made up of 18 amino acids. MiXCR, applied by TCRdb to the 5' RACE reads, yields one record per CDR3 protein. The sample records approximately 81,000 distinct CDR3 sequences, roughly 7.7% being singletons. This clonotype was recorded many times. The chain uses TRBV4-3 and TRBJ1-3; TRBD1 agrees at 9 bases. The sequence was obtained from a male donor in good health. This CDR3 is CASSQEWDRDSSGNTIYF. The CDR3 coding sequence is TGCGCCAGCAGCCAAGAGTGGGACAGGGATAGCTCTGGAAACACCATATATTTT.